The clone carrying this T cell receptor beta chain was seen only once. Its antigen is as yet unknown. The data are from a study of blood T cells in healthy people across ages. Whole-study findings and limits: Long-lived donors had more naive CD4+ cells and higher diversity than aged donors.

The CDR3 sequence is 13 residues long. The V gene lost 6 bases and the J gene lost 7 bases, with 15 bases spanning the gap. Germline V gene data show CDR1 as MNHEY and CDR2 as SVGAGI. With a J-beta primer mix and a sample-barcoded 5' primer, a second PCR ran about 7 to 12 cycles. Template switching added a 12-random-nucleotide identifier to every cDNA molecule. A minimum of 2.5 million CDR3-containing paired-end reads was obtained for each sample. TCRdb analysed the 5' RACE reads with MiXCR anew, one entry per CDR3 protein. The sample holds over 1,300,000 distinct CDR3 sequences, roughly 64% seen once.

The V gene is TRBV6-5, the J gene TRBJ1-2, with a tentative D call TRBD1 (5 bases). The sample was blood. The sequence was obtained from a man aged 18 to 29 in good health. In DNA form, the CDR3 reads TGTGCCAGCAGGGCCACCAGGGACGGTGGCTACACCTTC. Translated: CASRATRDGGYTF.